The 18 T cell receptor beta chains in this list originate from one sample, sequenced in a study of cytomegalovirus exposure and HLA in healthy donors. Both 60 Vbeta primers and 13 Jbeta primers went into the PCR. Clones were sequenced by immunoSEQ multiplex PCR, and TCRdb holds only the in-frame ones, with some missing. This sample's table reports 70,000 to 75,000 clones. Sequencing used PBMCs. These receptors were taken from a female donor in good health and CMV-seropositive.

The chain joins TRBV29-1 to TRBJ2-5; a weak D match, TRBD2 (6 bases). The J call could be wrong; TRBJ2-7 is a better fit for the DNA end. The CDR3 is 11 residues long. CDR1 and CDR2 (germline): SQVTM, ANQGSEA. The CDR3: CSAGSDYEQYF. CDR3 bases: TGCAGCGCCGGGAGCGACTACGAGCAGTACTTC.

This chain uses TRBV18 with TRBJ1-2; tentative D call: TRBD1 (6 bases). The CDR3 spans 15 residues. V was trimmed by 5 bases and J by 2 bases, leaving 15 bases between them. The germline V gene encodes CDR1 KGHSH and CDR2 LQKENI. The CDR3 bases are TGTGCCAGCTCAGGAGACAGGTGGGGGAACTATGGCTACACCTTC. It codes for CASSGDRWGNYGYTF.

J is TRBJ1-1 and V is TRBV4-1; 8 bases map to TRBD1. The CDR3 contains 18 residues. Germline V lookup: CDR1 MGHRA, CDR2 YSYEKL. V lost 2 bases, J lost 2 bases, and 13 bases stayed unmatched. CDR3 coding DNA: TGCGCCAGCAGCCAACCCCAGGGGGCAGTTTTTGGAAACACTGAAGCTTTCTTT. It codes for CASSQPQGAVFGNTEAFF.

As regards this clone: The same CDR3 arises from other DNA sequences in this sample as well. The genes are TRBV4-1 and TRBJ1-5; 8 nucleotides agree with TRBD1. CDR3 length: 17 amino acids. Germline CDR1 and CDR2: MGHRA and YSYEKL. With V trimmed by 1 base and J by 4 bases, 9 bases remained unmatched. The CDR3, as DNA: TGCGCCAGCAGCCAAGGCAGGGGGCCGGCTAGGAATCAGCCCCAGCATTTT. The encoded protein is CASSQGRGPARNQPQHF.

The chain has TRBV5-8 and TRBJ1-5; D uncertain. The germline V gene encodes CDR1 SGHTS and CDR2 YDEGEE. Deletions cut 0 bases from V and 2 bases from J, with 12 bases between. This CDR3 comprises 16 residues. The CDR3 nucleotides are TGTGCCAGCAGCTTGGTCTCGGGTATGGGCAATCAGCCCCAGCATTTT. Translated: CASSLVSGMGNQPQHF.

The chain couples TRBV7-9 to TRBJ2-5, with 7 bases aligning to TRBD1. This CDR3 is 14 amino acids long. V lost 5 bases and J lost 3; bases outside the gene matches: 6. From germline, CDR1 is SEHNR and CDR2 FQNEAQ (reference sequence). The CDR3 reads CASSATGTEETQYF. The CDR3 DNA is TGTGCCAGCAGCGCCACCGGGACAGAAGAGACCCAGTACTTC.

Of note for this clone: The germline gene is not matched at one end of the junction; a read error may be the cause. The rearrangement links TRBV9 to TRBJ2-7; 7 bases are a match to TRBD2. This CDR3 spans 15 amino acids. Germline CDR1 reads SGDLS; CDR2 reads YYNGEE. CDR3 DNA: TGTGCCAGCAGCGTAGATAGCGGGTGGTCCTCCGAGCAGTACTTC. It codes for CASSVDSGWSSEQYF.

The J gene is TRBJ2-3, the V gene TRBV19; D is perhaps TRBD2 (6 bases). This CDR3 is built from 15 residues. Between the trimmed V and J ends, which lost 5 bases and 1 base, there was a span of 13 bases. From germline, CDR1 is LNHDA and CDR2 SQIVND (reference sequence). The CDR3 sequence: CASSPPGLRTDTQYF. Written as DNA, the CDR3 is TGTGCCAGTAGTCCGCCGGGACTTCGCACAGATACGCAGTATTTT.

The rearrangement joins TRBV5-4 to TRBJ1-6; maybe TRBD1 (5 bases). This CDR3 is built from 18 residues. Germline CDR1 is SGHNT and CDR2 is YYREEE (reference sequence). V gave up 6 bases and J gave up 7 bases, with 26 bases separating them. This CDR3 reads CASTSGWGLYLGNSPLHF. In DNA, the CDR3 is TGTGCCAGCACAAGCGGATGGGGACTATATTTGGGCAATTCACCCCTCCACTTT.

The chain carries TRBV6-5 and TRBJ1-2; D unclear. The CDR3 spans 11 residues. CDR1 MNHEY and CDR2 SVGAGI come from the germline V gene. V lost 4 bases and J 4 bases, leaving 4 bases between the germline ends. The CDR3 DNA sequence: TGTGCCAGCAGTTTAATCTATGGCTACACCTTC. It is translated as CASSLIYGYTF.

The chain has TRBV5-1 and TRBJ1-2; tentatively, D is TRBD1 (6 bases). Germline V gives CDR1 SGHRS, CDR2 YFSETQ. V was pared by 0 bases and J by 1 base, with 10 bases between. This CDR3 is built from 15 residues. CDR3 amino acids: CASSLGQGHNYGYTF. The CDR3, as DNA: TGCGCCAGCAGCTTGGGGCAGGGGCATAACTATGGCTACACCTTC.

A remark on this clone: The junction departs from germline at one end; a sequencing error may be responsible. The rearrangement links TRBV28 to TRBJ2-5, with 8 bases identical to TRBD1. CDR3 length: 13 amino acids. The germline V gene encodes CDR1 MDHEN and CDR2 SYDVKM. For the CDR3, the DNA is TGTGCCAGCAGGACCAGGGGGCGAGAGAACCAGTACTTC. Protein sequence: CASRTRGRENQYF.

V usage is TRBV19 and J usage is TRBJ1-4, with D possibly TRBD1 on 5 matching bases. The V end lost 6 bases, the J end lost 4 bases, and 12 bases lay between the germline ends. From germline, CDR1 is LNHDA and CDR2 SQIVND (reference sequence). The CDR3 runs 14 residues. The CDR3 is CASSPGLGNEKLFF. The CDR3 coding sequence is TGTGCCAGTAGCCCAGGGCTGGGTAATGAAAAACTGTTTTTT.

This chain links TRBV19 with TRBJ1-4; 8 bases match TRBD1. The CDR3 spans 15 residues. Trimming removed 4 bases from V and 7 bases from J; junction bases left unmatched: 8. Germline CDR1 and CDR2: LNHDA and SQIVND (reference sequence). CDR3 sequence reads: CASSTDRVLGEKLFF. The CDR3 DNA sequence: TGTGCCAGTAGTACGGACAGGGTGCTTGGTGAAAAACTGTTTTTT.

This chain uses TRBV5-6 with TRBJ2-7; 8 nucleotides line up with TRBD2. The trim removed 3 bases at V and 2 bases at J, leaving 1 base unmatched. The CDR3 consists of 13 residues. Germline-derived CDR1 and CDR2 are SGHDT and YYEEEE. CDR3 protein: CASSWGLAYEQYF. CDR3 bases: TGTGCCAGCAGCTGGGGACTAGCCTACGAGCAGTACTTC.

The chain links TRBV7-9 to TRBJ1-6; tentative D call: TRBD1 (6 bases). This CDR3 has 14 amino acids. CDR1 is SEHNR, CDR2 FQNEAQ, per germline (reference sequence). The V end was cut by 5 bases, the J end by 7 bases, with 12 bases between. CDR3 nucleotides: TGTGCCAGCAGCAATACAGGGTTCAATTCACCCCTCCACTTT. Translation: CASSNTGFNSPLHF.

This chain joins TRBV10-3 and TRBJ2-7; the match to TRBD1 covers 7 bases. The ends lost 6 bases at V and 3 bases at J; junction bases unmatched: 5. The CDR3 is 13 residues long. CDR1 and CDR2 from the germline V gene are ENHRY and SYGVKD. CDR3 protein: CAIRDGQDYEQYF. The CDR3 DNA is TGTGCCATCAGGGATGGACAGGACTACGAGCAGTACTTC.

The chain joins TRBV10-2 to TRBJ2-7; TRBD1 aligns across 8 bases. The CDR3 loop spans 15 amino acids. V lost 5 bases, J lost 0 bases, and 6 bases stayed unmatched. The germline V gene has CDR1 WSHSY and CDR2 SAAADI. CDR3 amino acids: CASSPGTGVSYEQYF. CDR3 DNA sequence: TGCGCCAGCAGTCCCGGGACAGGAGTCTCCTACGAGCAGTACTTC.